The present T cell receptor beta chain was sequenced within a study of cytomegalovirus exposure and HLA in healthy donors. General study findings and limits: In a later analysis, donors in an Asian-associated ancestry cluster reportedly had fewer N-insertions in productive TCRs than the cohort mean. CMV serostatus was the sole immune exposure information available. In a later analysis, DRB1 alleles had the most associated TCRs; HLA-C alleles the fewest. Segments of the TCR beta V type were, in most cases, productive about 90% or about 30% of the time in an earlier analysis.

The CDR3 length is 15 residues. Trimming cost V 0 bases and J 3 bases, with 12 bases left between them. The germline V gene has CDR1 SGHAT and CDR2 FQNNGV. Details on this clone: No antigen is known for it.

Researchers ran the PCR with 60 Vbeta and 13 Jbeta primers. Profiled with immunoSEQ multiplex PCR; TCRdb holds only in-frame clones, not every one. The sample holds more than 200,000 clones; 60% to 80% are singletons and the top ten take approximately 1.8%. The TCR was taken from a male donor in good health and CMV-seronegative. The chain couples TRBV11-2 to TRBJ2-7, with TRBD2 as a possible D gene (6 bases). The sample was PBMCs. CDR3 loop: CASSLDLPDYYEQYF. CDR3 nucleotides: TGTGCCAGCAGCTTAGATCTCCCGGACTACTACGAGCAGTACTTC.